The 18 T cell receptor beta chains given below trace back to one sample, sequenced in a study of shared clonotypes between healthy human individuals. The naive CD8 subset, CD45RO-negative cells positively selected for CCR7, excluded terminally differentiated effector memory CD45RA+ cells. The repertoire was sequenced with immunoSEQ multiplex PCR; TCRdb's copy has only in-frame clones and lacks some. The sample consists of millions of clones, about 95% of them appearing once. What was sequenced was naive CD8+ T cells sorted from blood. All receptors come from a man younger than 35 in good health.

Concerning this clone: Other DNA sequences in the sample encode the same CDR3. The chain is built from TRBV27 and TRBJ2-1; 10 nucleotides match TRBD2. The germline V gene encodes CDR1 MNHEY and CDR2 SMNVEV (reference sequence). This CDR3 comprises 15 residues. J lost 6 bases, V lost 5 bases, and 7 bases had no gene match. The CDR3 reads CASSPLAGVSNEQFF. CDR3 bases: TGTGCCAGCAGTCCCCTAGCGGGAGTGAGCAATGAGCAGTTCTTC.

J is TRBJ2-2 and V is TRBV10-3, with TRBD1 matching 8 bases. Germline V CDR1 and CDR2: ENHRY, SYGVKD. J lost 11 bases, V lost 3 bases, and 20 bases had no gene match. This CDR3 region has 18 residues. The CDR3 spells CAISDSNFRTGGESELFF. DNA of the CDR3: TGTGCCATCAGTGATTCGAATTTTCGAACAGGGGGAGAGTCAGAGCTGTTTTTT.

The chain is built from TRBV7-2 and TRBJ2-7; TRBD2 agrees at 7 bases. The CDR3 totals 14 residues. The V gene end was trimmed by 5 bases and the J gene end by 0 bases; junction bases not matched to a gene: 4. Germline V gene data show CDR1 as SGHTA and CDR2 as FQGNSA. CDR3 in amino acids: CASSQAGPSYEQYF. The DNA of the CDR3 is TGTGCCAGCAGCCAAGCGGGACCCTCCTACGAGCAGTACTTC.

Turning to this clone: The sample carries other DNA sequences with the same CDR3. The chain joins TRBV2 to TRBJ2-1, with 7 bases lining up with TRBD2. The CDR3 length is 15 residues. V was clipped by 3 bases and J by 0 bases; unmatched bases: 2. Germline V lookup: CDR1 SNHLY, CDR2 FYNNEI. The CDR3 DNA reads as TGTGCCAGCAGTGAGCGGGAGAGCTCCTACAATGAGCAGTTCTTC. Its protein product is CASSERESSYNEQFF.

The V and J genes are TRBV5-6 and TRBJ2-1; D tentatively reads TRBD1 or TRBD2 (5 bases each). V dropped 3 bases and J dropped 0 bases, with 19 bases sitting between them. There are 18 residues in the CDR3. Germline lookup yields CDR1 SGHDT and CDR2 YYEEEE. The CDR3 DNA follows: TGTGCCAGCAGCTCAGGAGGAGGACACGTCGTCTCCTACAATGAGCAGTTCTTC. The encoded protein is CASSSGGGHVVSYNEQFF.

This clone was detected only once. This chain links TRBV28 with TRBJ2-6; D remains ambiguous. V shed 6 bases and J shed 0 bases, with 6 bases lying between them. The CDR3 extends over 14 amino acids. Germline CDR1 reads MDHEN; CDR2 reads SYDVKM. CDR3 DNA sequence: TGTGCCAGCAGGAGCCCCTCTGGGGCCAACGTCCTGACTTTC. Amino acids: CASRSPSGANVLTF.

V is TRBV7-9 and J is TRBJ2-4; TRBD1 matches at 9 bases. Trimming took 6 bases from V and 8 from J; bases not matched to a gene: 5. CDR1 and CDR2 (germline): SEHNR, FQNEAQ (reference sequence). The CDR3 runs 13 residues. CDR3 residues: CASRRQGEDIQYF. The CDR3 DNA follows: TGTGCCAGCAGAAGACAGGGGGAGGACATTCAGTACTTC.

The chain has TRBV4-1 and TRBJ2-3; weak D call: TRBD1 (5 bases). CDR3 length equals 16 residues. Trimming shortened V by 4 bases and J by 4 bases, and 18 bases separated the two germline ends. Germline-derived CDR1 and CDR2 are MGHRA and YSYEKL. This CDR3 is CASSPFWGLKPDTQYF. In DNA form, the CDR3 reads TGCGCCAGCAGCCCATTTTGGGGCCTTAAACCAGATACGCAGTATTTT.

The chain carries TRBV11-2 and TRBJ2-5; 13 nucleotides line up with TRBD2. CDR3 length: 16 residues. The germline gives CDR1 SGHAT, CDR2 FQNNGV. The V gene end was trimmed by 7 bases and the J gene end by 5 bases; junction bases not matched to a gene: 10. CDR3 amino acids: CASTLLAGGFGETQYF. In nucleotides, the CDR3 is TGTGCCAGCACTCTACTAGCGGGAGGGTTTGGGGAGACCCAGTACTTC.

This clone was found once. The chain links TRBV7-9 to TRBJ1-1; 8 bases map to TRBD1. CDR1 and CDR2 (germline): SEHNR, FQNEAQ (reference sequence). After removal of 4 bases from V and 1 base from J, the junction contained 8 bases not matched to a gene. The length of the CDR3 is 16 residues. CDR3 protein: CASSSRVDRENTEAFF. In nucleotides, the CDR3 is TGTGCCAGCAGCTCTAGGGTGGACAGGGAGAACACTGAAGCTTTCTTT.

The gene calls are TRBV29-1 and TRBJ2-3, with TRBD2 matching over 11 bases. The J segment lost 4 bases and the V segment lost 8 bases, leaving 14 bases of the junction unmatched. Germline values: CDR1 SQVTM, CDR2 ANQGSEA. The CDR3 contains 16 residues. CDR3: CSIRGRGLAESDTQYF. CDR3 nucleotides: TGCAGCATCAGAGGGAGGGGACTAGCGGAATCAGATACGCAGTATTTT.

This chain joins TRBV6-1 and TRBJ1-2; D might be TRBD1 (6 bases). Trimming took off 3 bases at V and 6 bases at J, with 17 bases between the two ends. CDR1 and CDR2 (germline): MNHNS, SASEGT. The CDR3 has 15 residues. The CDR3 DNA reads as TGTGCCAGCAGTGATTGGGGTTGGGGGACAAATGGCTACACCTTC. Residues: CASSDWGWGTNGYTF.

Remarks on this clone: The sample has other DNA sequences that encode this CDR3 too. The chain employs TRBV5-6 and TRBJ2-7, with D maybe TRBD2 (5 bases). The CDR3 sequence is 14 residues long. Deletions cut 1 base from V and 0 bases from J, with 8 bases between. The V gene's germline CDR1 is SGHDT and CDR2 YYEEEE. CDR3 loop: CASSLSGSSYEQYF. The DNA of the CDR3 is TGTGCCAGCAGCTTGTCTGGGAGCTCCTACGAGCAGTACTTC.

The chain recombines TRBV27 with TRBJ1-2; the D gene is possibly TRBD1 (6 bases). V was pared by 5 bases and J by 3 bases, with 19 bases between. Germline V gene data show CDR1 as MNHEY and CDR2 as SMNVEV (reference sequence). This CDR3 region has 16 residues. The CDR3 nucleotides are TGTGCCAGCAGTACCACATCTCTGGGGGCGCACTATGGCTACACCTTC. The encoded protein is CASSTTSLGAHYGYTF.

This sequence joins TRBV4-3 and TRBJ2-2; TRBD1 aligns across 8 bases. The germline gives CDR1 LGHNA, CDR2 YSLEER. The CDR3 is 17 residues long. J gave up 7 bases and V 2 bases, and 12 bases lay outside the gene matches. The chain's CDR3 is CASSQRTGTGWSGELFF. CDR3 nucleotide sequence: TGCGCCAGCAGCCAAAGAACCGGGACAGGATGGAGCGGGGAGCTGTTTTTT.

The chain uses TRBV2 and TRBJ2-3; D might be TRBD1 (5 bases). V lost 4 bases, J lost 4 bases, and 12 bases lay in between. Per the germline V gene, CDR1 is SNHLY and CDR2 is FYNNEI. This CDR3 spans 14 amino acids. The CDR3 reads CASSGQGVADTQYF. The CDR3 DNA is TGTGCCAGCAGTGGGCAGGGTGTAGCAGATACGCAGTATTTT.

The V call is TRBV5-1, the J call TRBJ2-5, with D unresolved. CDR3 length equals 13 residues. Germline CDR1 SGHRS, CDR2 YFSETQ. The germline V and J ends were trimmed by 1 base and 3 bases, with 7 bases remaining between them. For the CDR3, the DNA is TGCGCCAGCAGCTTGCGGTTCGAAGAGACCCAGTACTTC. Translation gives CASSLRFEETQYF.

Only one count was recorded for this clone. The CDR3 bases are TGTGCCAGCAGTCCCCGGGGGGAGGTTAACTATGGCTACACCTTC. Protein product: CASSPRGEVNYGYTF. The chain combines TRBV2 with TRBJ1-2; tentative D call: TRBD1 (5 bases). The CDR3 contains 15 residues. V gave up 5 bases and J gave up 1 base, with 14 bases separating them. Germline V gives CDR1 SNHLY, CDR2 FYNNEI. Full variable domain (rest looked up from reference TRBV2 and TRBJ1-2): EPEVTQTPSHQVTQMGQEVILRCVPISNHLYFYWYRQILGQKVEFLVSFYNNEISEKSEIFDDQFSVERPDGSNFTLKIRSTKLEDSAMYFCASSPRGEVNYGYTFGSGTRLTVV.